This T cell receptor (beta chain) was profiled in a study of T cell repertoires in cytomegalovirus infection (dated by TCRdb to the late 2010s). Background for the entire study: Donor HLA type was relevant to the analysis, because carriage of CMV infection together with the matching HLA type was indicated by public TCR beta signatures.

Sequencing was performed on an Illumina HiSeq 1500. Through fastp at Q25 and MiXCR, TCRdb rebuilt clones from the public reads, retaining in-frame beta chains. Every CDR3 protein is listed once, alongside the most common genes and DNA of its rows. For this sample there are about 100,000 distinct CDR3 sequences; about 22% appear just once. The top ten clonotypes cover roughly 43% of the sample. The CDR3 contains 16 residues, cysteine and phenylalanine counted. Here the CDR3 DNA is all that survives: 48 bases in frame from base 1. Trimming leaves V shorter by 0 bases and J shorter by 10 bases, with the junction holding 17 bases beyond the gene matches. CDR1 SQVTM and CDR2 ANQGSEA were looked up in the germline V gene. On this clonotype itself: Which antigen it targets is not known. No much larger clone is present one base from it, and per-base qualities are unavailable.

Overall study results and their limits: The ex vivo response was dominated by HLA-C-restricted CMV-specific TCR beta clonotypes, and the single most frequent clonotype in two of eight donors was supplied by these HLA-C-restricted clonotypes. In both this cohort and an independent roughly 330-donor cohort, the cumulative frequency of public TCR beta family members distinguished carriers of CMV infection plus the relevant HLA type.

The sequenced sample was CD8+ T cells from PBMCs. The chain employs TRBV29-1 and TRBJ2-5; 7 central nucleotides agree with TRBD1. The sequence was collected from a human donor in good health (CMV status not recorded). Some clones in this sample may be carry-over from other donors' samples. The encoded CDR3 is CSVEDRDGTSPGGQYF. The nucleotide sequence is TGCAGCGTTGAAGATCGAGACGGTACCTCCCCAGGGGGCCAGTACTTC.